The rows below give T cell receptor beta chains drawn from one sample of a study of spatial heterogeneity in lung cancer. TCRdb used MiXCR to reprocess the 5' RACE reads, holding one entry per CDR3 protein. This table holds some 54,000 distinct CDR3 sequences, around 7.7% found once. Sequencing used PBMCs, obtained at follow-up. The receptors originated from a female donor with early-stage non-small cell lung cancer. The CDR3 runs from the conserved cysteine through the conserved F or W. The D gene is left open where the match is weak. Some rows have no size entry. The others give once, few or many, or a class for an expanded clone.

V gene	J gene	clone size	D gene	CDR3 protein	CDR3 DNA
TRBV19	TRBJ2-5	.	.	CASSIGRLRETQYF	TGTGCCAGTAGTATTGGCCGTCTTCGAGAGACCCAGTACTTC
TRBV7-7	TRBJ2-5	.	TRBD2	CASSPSGTRAQTQYF	TGTGCCAGCAGCCCCTCCGGGACTAGGGCACAGACCCAGTACTTC
TRBV15	TRBJ2-4	many	TRBD2	CATSATSVPRWNIQYF	TGTGCCACCAGCGCGACTAGCGTCCCGAGGTGGAACATTCAGTACTTC
TRBV3-1	TRBJ2-7	.	TRBD1	CASSHRGTAYEQYF	TGTGCCAGCAGCCATAGGGGGACAGCCTACGAGCAGTACTTC
TRBV5-1	TRBJ2-6	.	TRBD1	CASSSYRGSGANVLTF	TGCGCCAGCAGCTCGTACAGGGGCTCTGGGGCCAACGTCCTGACTTTC
TRBV10-1	TRBJ2-7	.	.	CASSESGDRTEQYF	TGCGCCAGCAGTGAGTCGGGGGACCGGACGGAGCAGTACTTC
TRBV20-1	TRBJ1-1	many	TRBD1	CSATDRSNTEAFF	TGCAGTGCTACGGACAGGTCGAACACTGAAGCTTTCTTT
TRBV7-8	TRBJ2-7	many	TRBD2	CASGASGGHYEQYF	TGTGCCAGCGGGGCCAGCGGGGGGCACTACGAGCAGTACTTC
TRBV2	TRBJ2-3	.	TRBD2	CASRLAGDTDTQYF	TGTGCCAGCAGATTAGCGGGGGATACAGATACGCAGTATTTT
TRBV20-1	TRBJ2-6	few	.	CSVSDIVSGGAGANVLTF	TGCAGTGTAAGCGATATCGTGTCAGGAGGCGCTGGGGCCAACGTCCTGACTTTC
TRBV12-3/TRBV12-4	TRBJ2-1	many	TRBD2	CASSLTSLNEQFF	TGTGCCAGCAGTTTGACTAGCCTCAATGAGCAGTTCTTC
TRBV25-1	TRBJ2-5	many	.	CASTAASAQYF	TGTGCCAGCACAGCGGCTTCGGCCCAGTACTTC
TRBV5-1	TRBJ2-3	.	.	CASIKESHTDTQYF	TGCGCCAGCATCAAGGAATCACACACAGATACGCAGTATTTT
TRBV7-2	TRBJ1-2	few	.	CASSSMNLARYTF	TGTGCCAGCAGCTCCATGAACCTGGCTCGCTACACCTTC
TRBV9	TRBJ2-3	many	.	CASSSDATSTDTQYF	TGTGCCAGCAGCTCGGATGCAACCTCCACAGATACGCAGTATTTT
TRBV11-2	TRBJ2-4	few	TRBD1	CASSSTGLAKNIQYF	TGTGCCAGCAGCTCGACAGGGCTAGCCAAAAACATTCAGTACTTC
TRBV7-2	TRBJ1-1	many	.	CASSFGYTEAFF	TGTGCCAGCAGCTTCGGCTACACTGAAGCTTTCTTT
TRBV3-1	TRBJ2-7	few	.	CASSQERLNSWEQYF	TGTGCCAGCAGCCAAGAGCGGTTGAACAGTTGGGAGCAGTACTTC
TRBV20-1	TRBJ1-2	many	TRBD1	CSATGGGYTF	TGCAGTGCTACAGGGGGCGGCTACACCTTC
TRBV7-9	TRBJ1-6	many	.	CASSLDGTSPLHF	TGTGCCAGCAGCTTAGACGGGACTTCACCCCTCCACTTT
TRBV2	TRBJ1-4	many	.	CASKRANEKLFF	TGTGCCAGCAAGCGGGCGAATGAAAAACTGTTTTTT
TRBV6-5	TRBJ2-7	.	.	CASSWGTEQYF	TGTGCCAGCAGTTGGGGGACCGAGCAGTACTTC
TRBV20-1	TRBJ1-1	many	.	CSAPPGVLQAFF	TGCAGTGCTCCTCCTGGGGTCCTACAAGCTTTCTTT
TRBV2	TRBJ1-1	.	.	CASSASGNTEAFF	TGTGCCAGCAGTGCATCAGGGAACACTGAAGCTTTCTTT
TRBV4-1	TRBJ2-5	many	TRBD2	CASSRLLAGATQETQYF	TGCGCCAGCAGCCGGCTCCTAGCGGGGGCGACCCAAGAGACCCAGTACTTC
TRBV5-1	TRBJ2-2	many	TRBD1	CASSWGQGTGELFF	TGCGCCAGCAGCTGGGGACAGGGGACCGGGGAGCTGTTTTTT
TRBV27	TRBJ1-1	many	.	CASSLIMYTEAFF	TGTGCCAGCAGTCTAATTATGTACACTGAAGCTTTCTTT
TRBV12-3/TRBV12-4	TRBJ1-1	few	.	CATEGGNTEAFF	TGTGCCACCGAAGGAGGGAACACTGAAGCTTTCTTT
TRBV9	TRBJ2-2	many	.	CASSVGSAGNTGELFF	TGTGCCAGCAGCGTAGGGTCAGCGGGGAACACCGGGGAGCTGTTTTTT
TRBV7-2	TRBJ2-3	many	TRBD2	CASSLAIYSGGGTDTQYF	TGTGCCAGCAGCTTAGCGATCTATAGCGGGGGTGGCACAGATACGCAGTATTTT
TRBV7-2	TRBJ2-7	.	.	CASSLQGYEQYF	TGTGCCAGCAGCTTACAGGGATACGAGCAGTACTTC
TRBV6-5	TRBJ2-1	.	.	CATQFRNEQFF	TGTGCCACCCAGTTCCGCAATGAGCAGTTCTTC
TRBV11-2	TRBJ2-7	many	.	CASNSVRKGYEQYF	TGTGCCAGCAATTCCGTAAGAAAGGGGTACGAGCAGTACTTC
TRBV19	TRBJ1-2	.	.	CASSIPTVYGYTF	TGTGCCAGTAGTATACCGACAGTATATGGCTACACCTTC
TRBV15	TRBJ2-7	many	.	CATSPLGGDYEQYF	TGTGCCACCAGCCCGTTGGGCGGAGACTACGAGCAGTACTTC
TRBV28	TRBJ2-7	.	.	CASIRGASREQYF	TGTGCCAGCATTCGGGGGGCTAGCCGGGAGCAGTACTTC
TRBV12-3/TRBV12-4	TRBJ2-3	.	.	CASSRGLGTDTQYF	TGTGCCAGCAGTCGGGGGCTGGGCACAGATACGCAGTATTTT
TRBV25-1	TRBJ2-2	.	.	CASSELTGELFF	TGTGCCAGCAGTGAATTGACCGGGGAGCTGTTTTTT
TRBV30	TRBJ1-6	few	.	CAWSVLGGSPLHF	TGTGCCTGGAGTGTACTTGGAGGTTCACCCCTCCACTTT
TRBV7-8	TRBJ1-2	many	.	CASSFLEEGYTF	TGTGCCAGCAGCTTCTTGGAAGAAGGCTACACCTTC
TRBV20-1	TRBJ2-5	many	.	CSAQIRVQETQYF	TGCAGTGCCCAAATCCGGGTTCAGGAGACCCAGTACTTC
TRBV6-1	TRBJ1-2	many	.	CASSEVRETGTTNYGYTF	TGTGCCAGCAGTGAAGTAAGGGAGACGGGTACCACTAACTATGGCTACACCTTC
TRBV2	TRBJ2-2	many	.	CASRSYGELFF	TGTGCCAGCAGGAGTTACGGGGAGCTGTTTTTT
TRBV20-1	TRBJ1-2	.	.	CSAPPGTANYGYTF	TGCAGTGCGCCGCCAGGCACCGCTAACTATGGCTACACCTTC
TRBV28	TRBJ1-6	many	TRBD1	CASSLYPLASGTGNSPLHF	TGTGCCAGCAGTTTATACCCTTTGGCTTCGGGGACAGGCAATTCACCCCTCCACTTT